These 3 T cell receptor beta chains share one sample of origin, sequenced in a study of blood T cell repertoires in COVID-19. Profiled with immunoSEQ multiplex PCR; TCRdb holds only in-frame clones, not every one. The sample consists of tens of thousands of clones, over 65% of them appearing once. What was sequenced was peripheral blood. These receptors were taken from a woman aged 55-70 years with acute or convalescent COVID-19.

This clone was recorded a few times. The chain employs TRBV4-2 and TRBJ2-1; 13 bases line up with TRBD2. The CDR3 covers 18 residues. The J segment lost 5 bases and the V segment lost 0 bases, leaving 7 bases of the junction unmatched. The germline CDR1 and CDR2 sequences are LGHNA and YNFKEQ. The CDR3 sequence is CASSQDRPGLAGNNEQFF. CDR3 nucleotides: TGTGCCAGCAGCCAAGATCGGCCGGGACTAGCGGGAAACAATGAGCAGTTCTTC.

This chain connects TRBV5-1 to TRBJ1-4, with D uncertain. The V end was cut by 0 bases, the J end by 5 bases, with 8 bases between. CDR1 and CDR2 from the germline V gene are SGHRS and YFSETQ. The CDR3 runs to 14 residues. CDR3: CASSLEPGNEKLFF. The CDR3 DNA reads TGCGCCAGCAGCTTGGAACCGGGAAATGAAAAACTGTTTTTT.

The chain combines TRBV29-1 with TRBJ2-7, with a possible D match to TRBD1 (6 bases). V lost 1 base to trimming and J lost 2 bases, with 6 bases between them. In germline, CDR1 is SQVTM, CDR2 ANQGSEA. The CDR3 totals 12 residues. In DNA, the CDR3 is TGCAGCGTTGAAGGGACAGCCTACGAGCAGTACTTC. This sequence encodes CSVEGTAYEQYF.